Shown below are 13 T cell receptor beta chains from a single sample sequenced in a study of blood T cell repertoires in COVID-19. Generated by immunoSEQ multiplex PCR, the TCRdb table keeps only in-frame clones and is missing some. Among a few hundred thousand clones listed, roughly 87% were seen once. Source material: PBMCs or T cells enriched from blood (not recorded which). The receptor source for this set is a woman in her late teens or twenties who had recovered from COVID-19.

The CDR3 spells CATSRASGGGNEQFF. CDR3 DNA sequence: TGTGCCACCAGCAGAGCTAGCGGGGGGGGCAATGAGCAGTTCTTC. The chain uses TRBV15 and TRBJ2-1; 12 positions match TRBD2. The CDR3 sequence is 15 residues long. Germline lookup yields CDR1 LNHNV and CDR2 YYDKDF (reference sequence). After removal of 1 base from V and 6 bases from J, the junction contained 1 base not matched to a gene.

The V gene is TRBV30, the J gene TRBJ1-1, with TRBD1 identical over 7 bases. The CDR3 runs 13 residues. Germline V gives CDR1 GTSNPN, CDR2 SVGIG (reference sequence). With 5 bases clipped from V and 3 bases from J, the junction kept 6 bases outside the gene matches. The DNA of the CDR3 is TGTGCCTGGGACAGGGCGGGGGACACTGAAGCTTTCTTT. Amino acid sequence: CAWDRAGDTEAFF.

The V gene is TRBV28, the J gene TRBJ2-7; TRBD2 agrees at 8 bases. CDR3 size: 15 residues. From germline, CDR1 is MDHEN and CDR2 SYDVKM. Unmatched junction bases numbered 11, after V lost 6 bases and J lost 4 bases. The CDR3 sequence is CASSEPGLEYYEQYF. The CDR3 region has the DNA TGTGCCAGCAGCGAACCGGGACTAGAGTATTACGAGCAGTACTTC.

This chain connects TRBV2 to TRBJ1-2; no definite D call. CDR1 is SNHLY and CDR2 is FYNNEI in the germline V gene. There are 12 residues in the CDR3. With 7 bases removed from V and 8 bases from J, the gap between germline ends came to 14 bases. CDR3 coding DNA: TGTGCCAGCACGCGAGCCGCCTGGGGCTACACCTTC. Protein: CASTRAAWGYTF.

The J gene is TRBJ1-2, the V gene TRBV6-2 or TRBV6-3; D remains unclear. The CDR3 runs 12 residues. Germline-derived CDR1 and CDR2 are MNHEY and SVGEGT. Trimming removed 2 bases at V and 8 bases at J, with 9 bases between. In nucleotides, the CDR3 is TGTGCCAGCAGTTACGACCTGGGCGGCTACACCTTC. Translated: CASSYDLGGYTF.

This chain joins TRBV11-1 and TRBJ2-1, with 11 bases identical to TRBD2. With 1 base clipped from V and 15 bases from J, the junction kept 11 bases outside the gene matches. The germline CDR1 and CDR2 sequences are SGHAT and FQDESV (reference sequence). This CDR3 spans 15 amino acids. The CDR3 is CASSLGVSGRATPFF. In DNA form, the CDR3 reads TGTGCCAGCAGCTTAGGGGTTAGCGGGAGGGCCACGCCGTTCTTC.

The V and J genes are TRBV5-4 and TRBJ2-3, with 8 bases matching TRBD2. Unmatched junction bases numbered 10, after V lost 2 bases and J lost 5 bases. CDR3 length: 16 amino acids. Germline CDR1 is SGHNT and CDR2 is YYREEE (reference sequence). Here the CDR3 DNA reads TGTGCCAGCAGCTTCGGAGCGGGAGTCCGTGTAGATACGCAGTATTTT. Residues: CASSFGAGVRVDTQYF.

The gene calls are TRBV27 and TRBJ1-2, with D perhaps matching TRBD1 (5 bases). The CDR3 is 15 residues long. V lost 8 bases and J lost 8, with 24 bases in between. Germline V gene data show CDR1 as MNHEY and CDR2 as SMNVEV (reference sequence). The CDR3 DNA is TGTGCCAGCCATACAAGGTGGGGGACTGAGGAGGGCTACACCTTC. It yields the protein CASHTRWGTEEGYTF.

CDR3 residues: CAWSQDSVYQPQHF. As DNA, the CDR3 is TGTGCCTGGAGTCAAGACAGCGTATATCAGCCCCAGCATTTT. This chain joins TRBV30 and TRBJ1-5; D perhaps matches TRBD1 (5 bases). Trimming removed 2 bases at V and 5 bases at J, with 13 bases between. Germline values: CDR1 GTSNPN, CDR2 SVGIG (reference sequence). The CDR3 covers 14 residues.

This clone was seen just once. The rearrangement uses TRBV28 and TRBJ1-3; D is possibly TRBD1 (6 bases). The germline CDR1 and CDR2 sequences are MDHEN and SYDVKM. The length of the CDR3 is 15 residues. V was clipped by 6 bases and J by 3 bases, with 15 bases between them. The CDR3 protein is CASRPATGLGNTIYF. Written as DNA, the CDR3 is TGTGCCAGCAGACCTGCGACAGGCCTTGGAAACACCATATATTTT.

The V gene is TRBV18, the J gene TRBJ2-3, with a weak D call TRBD2 (6 bases). This CDR3 region has 14 residues. V lost 0 bases, J lost 8 bases, and 12 bases lay in between. Per the germline V gene, CDR1 is KGHSH and CDR2 is LQKENI. For the CDR3, the DNA is TGTGCCAGCTCACCACCCGCCCGGGGAGGTACGCAGTATTTT. Translation gives CASSPPARGGTQYF.

CDR3 coding DNA: TGTGCCAGTACGCGGGGATACGAAGCTTTCTTT. Amino acid sequence: CASTRGYEAFF. This chain joins TRBV19 and TRBJ1-1; unclear D gene. V shed 7 bases and J shed 8 bases, with 11 bases lying between them. This CDR3 contains 11 residues. Germline-derived CDR1 and CDR2 are LNHDA and SQIVND (reference sequence).

The sample holds a few counts of this clone. The chain carries TRBV7-9 and TRBJ1-1, with D unclear. This CDR3 comprises 13 residues. Germline V CDR1 and CDR2: SEHNR, FQNEAQ (reference sequence). Trimming took off 2 bases at V and 1 base at J, with 5 bases between the two ends. CDR3 in amino acids: CASSLLANTEAFF. In DNA form, the CDR3 reads TGTGCCAGCAGCTTACTGGCGAACACTGAAGCTTTCTTT. Full variable domain (missing parts from reference TRBV7-9 and TRBJ1-1): DTGVSQNPRHKITKRGQNVTFRCDPISEHNRLYWYRQTLGQGPEFLTYFQNEAQLEKSRLLSDRFSAERPKGSFSTLEIQRTEQGDSAMYLCASSLLANTEAFFGQGTRLTVV.